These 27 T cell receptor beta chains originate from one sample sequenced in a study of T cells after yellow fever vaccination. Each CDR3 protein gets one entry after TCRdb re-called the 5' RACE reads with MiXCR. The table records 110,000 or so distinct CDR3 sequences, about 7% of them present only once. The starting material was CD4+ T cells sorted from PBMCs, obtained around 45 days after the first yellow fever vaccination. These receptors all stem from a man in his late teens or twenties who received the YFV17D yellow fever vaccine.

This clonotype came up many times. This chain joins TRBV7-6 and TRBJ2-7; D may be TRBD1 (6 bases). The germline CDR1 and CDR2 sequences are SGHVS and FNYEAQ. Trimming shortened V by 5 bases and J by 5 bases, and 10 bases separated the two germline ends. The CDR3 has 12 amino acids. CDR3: CASSPTGNEQYF. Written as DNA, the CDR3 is TGTGCCAGCAGCCCCACAGGGAACGAGCAGTACTTC.

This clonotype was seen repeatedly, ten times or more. The CDR3, as DNA: TGTGCCAGCAGCCAAGATCGAGACACGGGGGACCTCCAAGAGACCCAGTACTTC. It codes for CASSQDRDTGDLQETQYF. This chain uses TRBV4-2 with TRBJ2-5; TRBD2 might be the D (6 bases). The V and J ends lost 0 bases and 1 base respectively, with 18 bases between them. CDR1 is LGHNA, CDR2 YNFKEQ, per germline. The CDR3 covers 18 residues.

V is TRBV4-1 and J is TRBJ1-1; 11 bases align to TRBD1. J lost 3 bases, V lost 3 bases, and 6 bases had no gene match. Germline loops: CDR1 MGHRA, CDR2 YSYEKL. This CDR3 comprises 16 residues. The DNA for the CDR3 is TGCGCCAGCAGCCAGGGAAGGACAGGGGGCTACACTGAAGCTTTCTTT. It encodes CASSQGRTGGYTEAFF.

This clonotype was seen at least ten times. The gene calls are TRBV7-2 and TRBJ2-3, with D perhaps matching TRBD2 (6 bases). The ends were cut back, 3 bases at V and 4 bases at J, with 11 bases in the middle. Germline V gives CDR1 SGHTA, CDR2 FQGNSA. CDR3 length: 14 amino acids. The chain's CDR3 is CASSFNGRPDTQYF. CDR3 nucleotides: TGTGCCAGCAGCTTCAATGGGAGGCCAGATACGCAGTATTTT.

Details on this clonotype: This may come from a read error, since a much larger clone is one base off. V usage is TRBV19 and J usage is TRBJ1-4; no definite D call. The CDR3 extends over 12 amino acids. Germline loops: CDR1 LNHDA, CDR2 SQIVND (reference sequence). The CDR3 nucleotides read TGTGCTTCGGACGGACCGAGTGAAAAACGGTTTTTT. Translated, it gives CASDGPSEKRFF.

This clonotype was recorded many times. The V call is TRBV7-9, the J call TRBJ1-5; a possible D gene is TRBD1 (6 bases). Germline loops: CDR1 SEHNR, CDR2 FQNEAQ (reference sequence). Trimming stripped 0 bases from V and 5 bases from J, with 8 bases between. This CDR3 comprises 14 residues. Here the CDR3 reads CASSLAGADQPQHF. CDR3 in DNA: TGTGCCAGCAGCTTAGCGGGGGCCGATCAGCCCCAGCATTTT.

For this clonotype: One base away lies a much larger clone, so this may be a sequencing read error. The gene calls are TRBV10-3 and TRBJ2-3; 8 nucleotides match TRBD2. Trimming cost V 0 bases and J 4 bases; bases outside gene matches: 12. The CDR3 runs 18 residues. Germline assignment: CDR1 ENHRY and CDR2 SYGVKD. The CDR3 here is CAISESIFTGGNADTQYF. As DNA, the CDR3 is TGTGCCATCAGTGAGTCGATTTTCACGGGGGGGAACGCAGATACGCAGTATTTT.

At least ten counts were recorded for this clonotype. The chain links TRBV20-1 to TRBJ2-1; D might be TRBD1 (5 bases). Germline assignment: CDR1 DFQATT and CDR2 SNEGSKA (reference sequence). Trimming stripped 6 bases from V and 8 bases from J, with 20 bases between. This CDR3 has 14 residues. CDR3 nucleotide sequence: TGCAGTGCCCTGTCCAGGGTCTCTGGCGATGAGCAGTTCTTC. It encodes CSALSRVSGDEQFF.

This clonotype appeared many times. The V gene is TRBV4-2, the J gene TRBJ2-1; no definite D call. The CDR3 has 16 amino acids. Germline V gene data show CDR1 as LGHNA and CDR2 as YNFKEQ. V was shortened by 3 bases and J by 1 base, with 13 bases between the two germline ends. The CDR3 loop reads CASSHGIDGSYNEQFF. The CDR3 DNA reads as TGTGCCAGCAGCCATGGGATAGACGGATCCTACAATGAGCAGTTCTTC.

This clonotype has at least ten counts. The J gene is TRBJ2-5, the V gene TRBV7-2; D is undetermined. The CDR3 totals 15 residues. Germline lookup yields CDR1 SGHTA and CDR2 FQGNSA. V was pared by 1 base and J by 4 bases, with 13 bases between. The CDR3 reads CASSLVTDWAETQYF. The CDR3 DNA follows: TGTGCCAGCAGCTTAGTAACGGATTGGGCAGAGACCCAGTACTTC.

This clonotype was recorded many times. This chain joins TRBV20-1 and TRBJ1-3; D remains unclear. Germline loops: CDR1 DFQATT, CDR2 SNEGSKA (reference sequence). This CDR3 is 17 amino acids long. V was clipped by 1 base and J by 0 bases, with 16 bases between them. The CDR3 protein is CSARVFRGTSSGNTIYF. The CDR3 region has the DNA TGCAGTGCTAGAGTTTTCCGGGGTACAAGCTCTGGAAACACCATATATTTT.

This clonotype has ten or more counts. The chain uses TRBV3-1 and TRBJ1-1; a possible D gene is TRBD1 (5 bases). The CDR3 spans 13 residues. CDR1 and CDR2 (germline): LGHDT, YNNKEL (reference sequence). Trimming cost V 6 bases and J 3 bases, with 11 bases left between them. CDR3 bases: TGTGCCAGCAGTCGGGACGGTCACACTGAAGCTTTCTTT. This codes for CASSRDGHTEAFF.

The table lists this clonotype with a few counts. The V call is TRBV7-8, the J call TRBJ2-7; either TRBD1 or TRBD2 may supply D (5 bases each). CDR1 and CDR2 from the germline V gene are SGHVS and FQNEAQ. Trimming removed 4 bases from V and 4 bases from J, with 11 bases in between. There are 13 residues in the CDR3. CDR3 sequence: CASSWDEQYEQYF. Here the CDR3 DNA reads TGTGCCAGCAGCTGGGACGAGCAATACGAGCAGTACTTC. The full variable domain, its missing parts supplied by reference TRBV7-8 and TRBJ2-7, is GAGVSQSPRYKVAKRGQDVALRCDPISGHVSLFWYQQALGQGPEFLTYFQNEAQLDKSGLPSDRFFAERPEGSVSTLKIQRTQQEDSAVYLCASSWDEQYEQYFGPGTRLTVT.

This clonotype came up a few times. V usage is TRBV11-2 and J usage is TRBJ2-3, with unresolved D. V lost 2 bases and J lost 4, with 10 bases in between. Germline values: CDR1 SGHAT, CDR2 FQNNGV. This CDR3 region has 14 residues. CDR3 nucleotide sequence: TGTGCCAGCAGCTTATTGCTTTCTTCAGATACGCAGTATTTT. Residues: CASSLLLSSDTQYF.

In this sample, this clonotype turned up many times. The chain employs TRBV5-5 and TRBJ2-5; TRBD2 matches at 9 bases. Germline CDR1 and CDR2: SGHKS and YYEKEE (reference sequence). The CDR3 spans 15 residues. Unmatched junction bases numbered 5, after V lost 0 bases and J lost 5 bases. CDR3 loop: CASSLEGGGAETQYF. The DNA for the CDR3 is TGTGCCAGCAGCTTGGAGGGCGGGGGGGCGGAGACCCAGTACTTC.

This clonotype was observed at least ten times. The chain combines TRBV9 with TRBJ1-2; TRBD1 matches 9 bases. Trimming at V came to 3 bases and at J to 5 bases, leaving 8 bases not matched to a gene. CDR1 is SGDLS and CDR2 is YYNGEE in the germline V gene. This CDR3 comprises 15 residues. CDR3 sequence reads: CASSAGTGNLYGYTF. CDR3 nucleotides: TGTGCCAGCAGCGCCGGGACAGGGAATCTTTATGGCTACACCTTC.

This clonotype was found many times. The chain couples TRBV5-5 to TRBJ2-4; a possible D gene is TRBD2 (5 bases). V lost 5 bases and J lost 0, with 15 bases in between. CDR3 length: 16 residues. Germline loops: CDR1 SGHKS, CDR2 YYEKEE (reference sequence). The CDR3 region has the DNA TGTGCCAGCAGAAACTACAGACTATTAGCCAAAAACATTCAGTACTTC. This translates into CASRNYRLLAKNIQYF.

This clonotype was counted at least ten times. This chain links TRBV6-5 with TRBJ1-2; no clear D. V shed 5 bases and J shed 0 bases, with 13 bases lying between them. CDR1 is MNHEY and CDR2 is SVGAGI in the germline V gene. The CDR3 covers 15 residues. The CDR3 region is CASSLGSGTNYGYTF. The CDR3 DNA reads TGTGCCAGCAGTCTCGGCTCGGGCACTAACTATGGCTACACCTTC.

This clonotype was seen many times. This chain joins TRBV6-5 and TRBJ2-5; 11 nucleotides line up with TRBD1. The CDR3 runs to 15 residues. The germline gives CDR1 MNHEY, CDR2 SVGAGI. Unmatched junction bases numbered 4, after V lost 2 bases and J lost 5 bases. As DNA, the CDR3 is TGTGCCAGCAGTTACGGTGGGACAGGGGGGGAGACCCAGTACTTC. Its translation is CASSYGGTGGETQYF.

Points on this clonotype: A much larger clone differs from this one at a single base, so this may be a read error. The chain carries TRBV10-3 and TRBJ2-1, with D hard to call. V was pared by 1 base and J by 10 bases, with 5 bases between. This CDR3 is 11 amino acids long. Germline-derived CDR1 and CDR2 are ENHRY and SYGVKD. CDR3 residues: CAISELEEQFF. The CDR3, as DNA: TGTGCCATCAGTGAGTTGGAAGAGCAGTTCTTC.

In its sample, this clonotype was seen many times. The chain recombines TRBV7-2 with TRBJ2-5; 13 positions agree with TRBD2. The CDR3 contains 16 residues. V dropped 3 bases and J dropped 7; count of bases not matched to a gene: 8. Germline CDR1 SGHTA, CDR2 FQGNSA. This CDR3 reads CASSFSRTSGSGTQYF. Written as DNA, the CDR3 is TGTGCCAGCAGCTTTTCCCGGACTAGCGGGAGTGGGACCCAGTACTTC.

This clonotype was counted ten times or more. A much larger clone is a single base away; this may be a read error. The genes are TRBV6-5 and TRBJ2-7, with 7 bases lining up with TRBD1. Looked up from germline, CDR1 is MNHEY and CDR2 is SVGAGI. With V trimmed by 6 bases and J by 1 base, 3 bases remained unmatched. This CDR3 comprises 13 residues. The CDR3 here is CASSRGQSYEQYV. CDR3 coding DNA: TGTGCCAGCAGCCGGGGACAGTCCTACGAGCAGTACGTC.

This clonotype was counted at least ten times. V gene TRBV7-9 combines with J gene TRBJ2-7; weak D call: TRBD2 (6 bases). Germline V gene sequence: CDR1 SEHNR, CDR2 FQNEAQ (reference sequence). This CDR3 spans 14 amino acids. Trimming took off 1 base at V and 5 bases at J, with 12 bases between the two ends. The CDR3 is CASSLVGGVDEQYF. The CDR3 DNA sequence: TGTGCCAGCAGCTTAGTCGGGGGAGTAGACGAGCAGTACTTC. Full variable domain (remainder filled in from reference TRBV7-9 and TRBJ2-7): DTGVSQNPRHKITKRGQNVTFRCDPISEHNRLYWYRQTLGQGPEFLTYFQNEAQLEKSRLLSDRFSAERPKGSFSTLEIQRTEQGDSAMYLCASSLVGGVDEQYFGPGTRLTVT.

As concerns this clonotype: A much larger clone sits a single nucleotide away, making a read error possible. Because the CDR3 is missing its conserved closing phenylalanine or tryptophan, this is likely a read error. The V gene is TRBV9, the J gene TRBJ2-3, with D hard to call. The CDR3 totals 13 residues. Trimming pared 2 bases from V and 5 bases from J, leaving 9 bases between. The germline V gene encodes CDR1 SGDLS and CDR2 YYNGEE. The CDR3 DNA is TGTGCCAGCAGCGTTGCTTTTCTAGATACGCAGTATCTT. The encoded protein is CASSVAFLDTQYL.

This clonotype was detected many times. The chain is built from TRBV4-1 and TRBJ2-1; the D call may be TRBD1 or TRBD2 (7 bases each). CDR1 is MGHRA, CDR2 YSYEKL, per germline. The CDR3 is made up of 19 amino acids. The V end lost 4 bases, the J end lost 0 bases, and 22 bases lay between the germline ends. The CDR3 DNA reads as TGCGCCAGCAGCCCTCCACCCCAGGGGGGGATCGGCTCCTACAATGAGCAGTTCTTC. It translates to CASSPPPQGGIGSYNEQFF.

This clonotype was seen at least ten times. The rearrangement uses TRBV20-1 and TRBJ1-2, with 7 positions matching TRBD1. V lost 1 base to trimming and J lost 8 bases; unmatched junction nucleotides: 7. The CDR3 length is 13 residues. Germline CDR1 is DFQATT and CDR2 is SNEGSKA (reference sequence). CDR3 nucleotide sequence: TGCAGTGCTAGAGCTCCAGGGGGTGGCGGCTACACCTTC. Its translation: CSARAPGGGGYTF.

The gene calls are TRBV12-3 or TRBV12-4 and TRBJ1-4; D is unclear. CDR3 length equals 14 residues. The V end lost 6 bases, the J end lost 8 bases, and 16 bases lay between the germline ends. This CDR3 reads CASSLMGLEEKLFF. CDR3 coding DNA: TGTGCCAGCAGCCTAATGGGCCTGGAGGAAAAACTGTTTTTT.